The source of this T cell receptor (beta chain) is a study of early stage breast cancer tumors. Points from the study as a whole: Chain pairing and CD4, CD8 or FOXP3 expression were not captured. Compared with adjacent normal breast, tumors showed approximately 2.5-fold denser, more clonal T cells.

V gave up 6 bases and J gave up 3 bases, with 19 bases separating them. Germline CDR1 LNHDA, CDR2 SQIVND (reference sequence). The CDR3 consists of 16 residues. On this clone itself: The antigen is unknown.

This table comes from immunoSEQ multiplex PCR, and its TCRdb copy is limited to in-frame clones, with some not included. The sample yields 40,000 to 60,000 clones, approximately 78% seen once. Input material: blood. The V gene is TRBV19, the J gene TRBJ2-3; possible D gene TRBD2, 6 bases. The sequence was collected from a person aged 35-49 years with breast cancer. The CDR3 DNA reads TGTGCCAGTAGCCGGGGGAGGAAAGATTTGACAGATACGCAGTATTTT. Encoded protein: CASSRGRKDLTDTQYF. Combining the CDR3 with reference TRBV19 and TRBJ2-3 gives the whole variable domain DGGITQSPKYLFRKEGQNVTLSCEQNLNHDAMYWYRQDPGQGLRLIYYSQIVNDFQKGDIAEGYSVSREKKESFPLTVTSAQKNPTAFYLCASSRGRKDLTDTQYFGPGTRLTVL.